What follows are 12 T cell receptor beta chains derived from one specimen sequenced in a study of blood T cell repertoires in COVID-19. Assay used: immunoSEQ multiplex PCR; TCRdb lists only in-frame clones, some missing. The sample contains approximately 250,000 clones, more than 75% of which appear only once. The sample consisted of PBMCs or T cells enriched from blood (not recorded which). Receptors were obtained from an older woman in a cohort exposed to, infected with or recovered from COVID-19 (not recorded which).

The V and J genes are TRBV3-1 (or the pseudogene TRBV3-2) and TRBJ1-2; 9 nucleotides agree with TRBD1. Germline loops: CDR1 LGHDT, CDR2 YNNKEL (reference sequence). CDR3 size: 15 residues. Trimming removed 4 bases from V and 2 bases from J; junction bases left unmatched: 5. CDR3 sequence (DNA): TGTGCCAGCAGCCGGCGGACAGGGGACAACTATGGCTACACCTTC. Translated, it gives CASSRRTGDNYGYTF.

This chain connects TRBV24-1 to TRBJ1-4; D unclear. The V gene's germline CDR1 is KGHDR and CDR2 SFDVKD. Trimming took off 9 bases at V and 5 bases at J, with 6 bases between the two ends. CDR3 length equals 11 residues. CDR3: CATLLNEKLFF. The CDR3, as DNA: TGTGCCACCCTGTTGAATGAAAAACTGTTTTTT.

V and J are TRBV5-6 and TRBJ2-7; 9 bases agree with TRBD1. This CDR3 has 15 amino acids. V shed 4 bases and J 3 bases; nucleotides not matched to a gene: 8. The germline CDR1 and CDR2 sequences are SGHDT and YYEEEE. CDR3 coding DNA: TGTGCCAGCAGCGCGGGACAGGGAAAAATCTACGAGCAGTACTTC. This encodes CASSAGQGKIYEQYF.

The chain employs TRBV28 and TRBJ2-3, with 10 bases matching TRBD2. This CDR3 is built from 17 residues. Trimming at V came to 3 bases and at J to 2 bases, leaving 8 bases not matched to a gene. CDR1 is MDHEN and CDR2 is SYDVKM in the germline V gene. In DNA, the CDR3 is TGTGCCAGCAGTTTTACGACTAGCGGGCCTAACACAGATACGCAGTATTTT. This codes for CASSFTTSGPNTDTQYF.

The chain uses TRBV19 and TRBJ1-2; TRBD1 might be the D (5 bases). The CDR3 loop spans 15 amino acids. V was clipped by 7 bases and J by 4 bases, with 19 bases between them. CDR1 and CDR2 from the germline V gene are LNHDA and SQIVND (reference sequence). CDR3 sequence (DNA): TGTGCCAGTACCGGAAACGTGGGGCAGTTCTATGGCTACACCTTC. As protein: CASTGNVGQFYGYTF.

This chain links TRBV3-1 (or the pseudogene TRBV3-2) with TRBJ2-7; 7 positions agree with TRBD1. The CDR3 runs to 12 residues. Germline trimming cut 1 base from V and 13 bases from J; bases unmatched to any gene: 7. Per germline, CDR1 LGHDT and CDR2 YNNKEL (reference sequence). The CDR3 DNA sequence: TGTGCCAGCAGCCAAGTAACGAGGGGGCTTTACTTC. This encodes CASSQVTRGLYF.

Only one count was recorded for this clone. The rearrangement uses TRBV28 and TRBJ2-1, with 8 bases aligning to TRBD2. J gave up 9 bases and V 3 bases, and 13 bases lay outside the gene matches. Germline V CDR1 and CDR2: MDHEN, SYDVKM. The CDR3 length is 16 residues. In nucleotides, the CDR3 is TGTGCCAGCAGTTTCCGGTTAACGGGAGGGCCGAGTGAGCAGTTCTTC. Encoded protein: CASSFRLTGGPSEQFF.

CDR3: CASHRGGGELFF. The CDR3 coding sequence is TGTGCCAGCCACAGGGGAGGCGGGGAGCTGTTTTTT. The genes are TRBV18 and TRBJ2-2, with a tentative D call TRBD1 (7 bases). CDR3 length: 12 amino acids. Trimming removed 8 bases from V and 7 bases from J, with 11 bases in between. CDR1 and CDR2 from the germline V gene are KGHSH and LQKENI.

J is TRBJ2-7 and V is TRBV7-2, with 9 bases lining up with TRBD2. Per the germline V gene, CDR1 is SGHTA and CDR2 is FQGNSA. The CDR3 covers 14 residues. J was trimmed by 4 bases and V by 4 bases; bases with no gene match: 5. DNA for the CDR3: TGTGCCAGCAGCTCGATGACTAGCGGATACGAGCAGTACTTC. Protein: CASSSMTSGYEQYF.

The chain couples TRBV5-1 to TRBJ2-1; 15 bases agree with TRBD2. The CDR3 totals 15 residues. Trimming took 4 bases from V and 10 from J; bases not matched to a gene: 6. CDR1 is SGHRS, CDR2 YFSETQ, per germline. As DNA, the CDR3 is TGCGCCAGCAGCCCCGGACTAGCGGGAGGGAGGGAGCAGTTCTTC. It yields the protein CASSPGLAGGREQFF.

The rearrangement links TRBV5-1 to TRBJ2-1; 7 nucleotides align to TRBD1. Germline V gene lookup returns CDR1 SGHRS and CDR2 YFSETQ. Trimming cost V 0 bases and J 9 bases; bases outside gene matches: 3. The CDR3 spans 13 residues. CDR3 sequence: CASSLGQGGEQFF. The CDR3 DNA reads TGCGCCAGCAGCTTGGGACAGGGCGGTGAGCAGTTCTTC. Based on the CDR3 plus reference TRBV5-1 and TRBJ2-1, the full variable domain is KAGVTQTPRYLIKTRGQQVTLSCSPISGHRSVSWYQQTPGQGLQFLFEYFSETQRNKGNFPGRFSGRQFSNSRSEMNVSTLELGDSALYLCASSLGQGGEQFFGPGTRLTVL.

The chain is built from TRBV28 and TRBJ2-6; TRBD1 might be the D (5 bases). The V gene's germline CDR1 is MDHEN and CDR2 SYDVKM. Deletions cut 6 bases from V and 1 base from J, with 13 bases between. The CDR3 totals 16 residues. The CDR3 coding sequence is TGTGCCAGCAGCCCCCGACAGCAATCTGGGGCCAACGTCCTGACTTTC. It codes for CASSPRQQSGANVLTF.